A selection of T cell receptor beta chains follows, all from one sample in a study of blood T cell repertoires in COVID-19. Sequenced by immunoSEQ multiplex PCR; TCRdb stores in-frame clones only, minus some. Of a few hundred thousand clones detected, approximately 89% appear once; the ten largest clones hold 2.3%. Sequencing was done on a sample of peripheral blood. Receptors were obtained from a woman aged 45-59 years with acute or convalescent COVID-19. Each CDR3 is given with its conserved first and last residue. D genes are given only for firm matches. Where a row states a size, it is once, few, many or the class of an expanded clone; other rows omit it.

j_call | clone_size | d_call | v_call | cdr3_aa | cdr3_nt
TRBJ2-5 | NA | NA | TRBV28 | CASSGDQETQYF | TGTGCCAGCAGCGGGGACCAAGAGACCCAGTACTTC
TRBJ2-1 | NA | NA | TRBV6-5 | CASSPQGGVWFF | TGTGCCAGCAGCCCCCAGGGCGGGGTCTGGTTCTTC
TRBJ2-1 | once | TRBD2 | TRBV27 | CASSVWGGYNEQFF | TGTGCCAGCAGTGTGTGGGGGGGCTACAATGAGCAGTTCTTC
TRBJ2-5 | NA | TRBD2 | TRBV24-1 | CATSDYITASGRGETQYF | TGTGCCACCAGTGACTACATTACCGCTAGCGGGAGAGGCGAGACCCAGTACTTC
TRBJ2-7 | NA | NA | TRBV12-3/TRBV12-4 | CASTSGLAYEQYF | TGTGCCAGCACCTCCGGACTTGCTTACGAGCAGTACTTC
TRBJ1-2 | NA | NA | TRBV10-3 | CAISFTAFYGYTF | TGTGCCATCAGCTTCACAGCCTTCTATGGCTACACCTTC
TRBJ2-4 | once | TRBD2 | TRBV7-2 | CASSLGGLAVAKNIQYF | TGTGCCAGCAGCTTAGGGGGACTAGCGGTAGCCAAAAACATTCAGTACTTC
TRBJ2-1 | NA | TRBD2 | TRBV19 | CASSSEGLAGVDEQFF | TGTGCCAGTAGTTCCGAAGGACTAGCGGGAGTCGATGAGCAGTTCTTC
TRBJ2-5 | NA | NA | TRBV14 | CASSQRDWEKETQYF | TGTGCCAGCAGCCAGAGGGACTGGGAAAAAGAGACCCAGTACTTC
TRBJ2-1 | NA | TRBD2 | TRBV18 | CASSPPSSLAGGSYNEQFF | TGTGCCAGCTCACCACCAAGTTCCCTAGCGGGAGGGTCCTACAATGAGCAGTTCTTC
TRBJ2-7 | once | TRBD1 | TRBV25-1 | CASSRDSGYEQYF | TGTGCCAGCAGTCGGGACAGTGGCTACGAGCAGTACTTC
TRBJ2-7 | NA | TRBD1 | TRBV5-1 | CASGQGGYEQYF | TGCGCCAGCGGACAGGGGGGCTACGAGCAGTACTTC
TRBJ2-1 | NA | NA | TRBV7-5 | CARSLVSSGRALNYNEQFF | TGTGCCAGAAGCTTAGTATCCAGCGGGAGGGCACTAAACTACAATGAGCAGTTCTTC
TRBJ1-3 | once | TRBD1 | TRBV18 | CASSPRQGSGNTIYF | TGTGCCAGCTCACCACGACAGGGCTCTGGAAACACCATATATTTT
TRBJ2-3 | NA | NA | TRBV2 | CASSDGFSGTDTQYF | TGTGCCAGCAGTGATGGTTTTAGCGGCACAGATACGCAGTATTTT
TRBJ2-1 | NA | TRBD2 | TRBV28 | CASSLGLTSNEQFF | TGTGCCAGCAGCCTGGGACTAACCAGCAATGAGCAGTTCTTC
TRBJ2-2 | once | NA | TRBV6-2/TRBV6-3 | CASSFAGNTGELFF | TGTGCCAGCAGTTTTGCGGGAAACACCGGGGAGCTGTTTTTT
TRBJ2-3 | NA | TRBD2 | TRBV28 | CASSLLAGWTDTQYF | TGTGCCAGCAGTTTACTAGCGGGATGGACAGATACGCAGTATTTT
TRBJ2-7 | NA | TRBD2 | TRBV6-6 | CASKALAGKYEQYF | TGTGCCAGCAAGGCACTAGCGGGAAAGTACGAGCAGTACTTC
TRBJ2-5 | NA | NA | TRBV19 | CASSAPGTVKETQYF | TGTGCCAGTAGTGCCCCCGGGACTGTCAAAGAGACCCAGTACTTC
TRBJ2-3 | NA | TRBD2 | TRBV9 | CASSVEVLAGEKDTQYF | TGTGCCAGCAGCGTAGAAGTGTTAGCGGGAGAGAAAGATACGCAGTATTTT
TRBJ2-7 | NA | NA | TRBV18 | CASSPPDRGQYF | TGTGCCAGCTCACCACCCGATAGGGGGCAGTACTTC
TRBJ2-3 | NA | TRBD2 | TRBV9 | CASSKNSGSAYTDTQYF | TGTGCCAGCAGCAAAAATAGCGGGAGCGCTTACACAGATACGCAGTATTTT
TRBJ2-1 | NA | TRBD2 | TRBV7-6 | CASSLVASGSGTEQFF | TGTGCCAGCAGCTTAGTCGCTAGCGGGAGTGGGACTGAGCAGTTCTTC
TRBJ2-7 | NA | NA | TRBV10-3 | CAISESGSGYEQYF | TGTGCCATCAGTGAGTCTGGTAGCGGCTACGAGCAGTACTTC
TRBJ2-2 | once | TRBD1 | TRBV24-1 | CATSGSGGSYIGELFF | TGTGCCACCAGTGGTTCAGGGGGATCTTACATCGGGGAGCTGTTTTTT
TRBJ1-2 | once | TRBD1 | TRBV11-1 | CASSSSGQGYGYTF | TGTGCCAGCAGCTCCTCGGGACAGGGTTATGGCTACACCTTC
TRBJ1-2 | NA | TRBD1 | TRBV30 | CAWSPPSGGGYGYTF | TGTGCCTGGAGTCCACCATCAGGGGGAGGCTATGGCTACACCTTC
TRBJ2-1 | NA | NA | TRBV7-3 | CASSPFDRGNEQFF | TGTGCCAGCAGCCCTTTCGACCGGGGCAATGAGCAGTTCTTC
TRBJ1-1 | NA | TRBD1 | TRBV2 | CAGYTDRGLKAFF | TGTGCCGGCTATACCGACAGGGGTCTGAAAGCTTTCTTT
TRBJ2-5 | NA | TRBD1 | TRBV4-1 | CASSHGPGTGGVEETQYF | TGCGCCAGCAGCCACGGCCCCGGGACAGGGGGGGTGGAAGAGACCCAGTACTTC
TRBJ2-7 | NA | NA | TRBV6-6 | CASSYFSEQYF | TGTGCCAGCAGTTACTTCTCCGAGCAGTACTTC
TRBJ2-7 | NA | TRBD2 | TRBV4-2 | CASSQETSGNEQYF | TGTGCCAGCAGCCAAGAGACTAGCGGGAACGAGCAGTACTTC
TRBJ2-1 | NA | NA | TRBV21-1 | CASNTQQRELLASYNEQFF | TGTGCCAGCAATACTCAACAGCGGGAGTTGCTTGCCTCCTACAATGAGCAGTTCTTC
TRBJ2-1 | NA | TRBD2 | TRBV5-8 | CASSPRILAGYNEQFF | TGTGCCAGCAGCCCCCGGATATTAGCGGGGTACAATGAGCAGTTCTTC
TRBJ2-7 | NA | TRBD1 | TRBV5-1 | CASSLDRGYEQYF | TGCGCCAGCAGCTTGGACAGGGGGTACGAGCAGTACTTC
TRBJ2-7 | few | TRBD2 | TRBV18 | CASREGTSGPYEQYF | TGTGCCAGCCGAGAAGGGACTAGCGGTCCCTACGAGCAGTACTTC
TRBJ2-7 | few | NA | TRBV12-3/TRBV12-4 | CASRRSSIYEQYF | TGTGCCAGCAGGCGTAGTAGCATCTACGAGCAGTACTTC
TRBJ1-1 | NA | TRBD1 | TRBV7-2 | CASSLVPPSGGNTEAFF | TGTGCCAGCAGCTTAGTACCGCCCTCAGGGGGCAACACTGAAGCTTTCTTT
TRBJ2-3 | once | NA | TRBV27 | CASSFSRGTDTQYF | TGTGCCAGCAGTTTCTCCAGGGGAACAGATACGCAGTATTTT
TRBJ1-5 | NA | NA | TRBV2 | CASSDVYGNQPQHF | TGTGCCAGCAGTGACGTATATGGCAATCAGCCCCAGCATTTT
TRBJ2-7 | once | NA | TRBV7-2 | CASSLEAGPGEQYF | TGTGCCAGCAGCCTCGAAGCGGGTCCGGGAGAGCAGTACTTC
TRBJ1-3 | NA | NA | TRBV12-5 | CASGLALSGNTIYF | TGTGCTAGTGGTTTGGCCCTCTCTGGAAACACCATATATTTT
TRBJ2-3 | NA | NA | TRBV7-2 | CASSLPGLWGDTQYF | TGTGCCAGCAGCTTACCGGGACTGTGGGGTGATACGCAGTATTTT
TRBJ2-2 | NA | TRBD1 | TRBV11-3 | CASTQGDRGVTGELFF | TGTGCCAGCACCCAGGGGGACCGGGGAGTTACCGGGGAGCTGTTTTTT
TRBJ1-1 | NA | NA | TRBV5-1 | CASSLVAGVQAEAFF | TGCGCCAGCAGCTTGGTGGCGGGGGTGCAAGCTGAAGCTTTCTTT
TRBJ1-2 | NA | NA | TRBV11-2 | CASSLGTDYGYTF | TGTGCCAGCAGCTTAGGGACAGATTATGGCTACACCTTC
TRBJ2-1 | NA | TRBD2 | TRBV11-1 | CASSLVGSGLDEQFF | TGTGCCAGCAGCTTAGTGGGTAGCGGGTTAGATGAGCAGTTCTTC
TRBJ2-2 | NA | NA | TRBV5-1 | CASSLVAGSGELFF | TGCGCCAGCAGCTTGGTGGCGGGATCCGGGGAGCTGTTTTTT
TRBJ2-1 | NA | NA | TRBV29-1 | CSVKTGTYNEQFF | TGCAGCGTCAAAACAGGGACCTACAATGAGCAGTTCTTC